This TCR beta chain was recorded in a study of shared clonotypes between healthy human individuals. A word on this clone: This sample includes further DNA sequences coding for the same CDR3.

The assay was immunoSEQ multiplex PCR, and TCRdb's table has in-frame clones only and misses some. The table has more than 2 million clones, 90% to 95% seen once; the top ten hold roughly 0.13%. This CDR3 region has 14 residues. CDR1 and CDR2 from the germline V gene are MDHEN and SYDVKM. Losses at the gene ends were 7 bases for V and 2 bases for J; bases not matched to a gene: 6. Sample: naive CD4+ T cells sorted from blood. The subset here: CD45RA+ positively selected. V usage is TRBV28 and J usage is TRBJ2-7; 9 positions match TRBD1. This clonotype was sampled from a man younger than 35 in good health. The CDR3 loop reads CASTTGTGTYEQYF. CDR3 DNA sequence: TGTGCCAGCACCACTGGGACAGGGACCTACGAGCAGTACTTC.